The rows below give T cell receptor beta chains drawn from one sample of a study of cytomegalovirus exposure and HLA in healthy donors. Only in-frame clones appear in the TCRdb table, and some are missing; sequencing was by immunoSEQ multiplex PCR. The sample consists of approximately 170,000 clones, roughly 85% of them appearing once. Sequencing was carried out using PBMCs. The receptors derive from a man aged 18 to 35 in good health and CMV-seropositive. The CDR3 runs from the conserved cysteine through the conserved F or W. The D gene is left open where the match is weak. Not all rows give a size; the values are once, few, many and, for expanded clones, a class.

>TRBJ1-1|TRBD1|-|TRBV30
TGTGCCTGGAGTAAGGGGGCAGGGATACACACTGAAGCTTTCTTT
CAWSKGAGIHTEAFF
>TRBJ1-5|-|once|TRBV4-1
TGCGCCAGCAGCCAGGCACCGAATCAGCCCCAGCATTTT
CASSQAPNQPQHF
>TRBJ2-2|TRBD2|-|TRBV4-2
TGTGCCAGCAGCCAAGTATTAGCGGGTGGCACCGGGGAGCTGTTTTTT
CASSQVLAGGTGELFF
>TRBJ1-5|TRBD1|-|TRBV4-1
TGCGCCAGCAGCCGGCAGGGGGCGGCTCAGCCCCAGCATTTT
CASSRQGAAQPQHF
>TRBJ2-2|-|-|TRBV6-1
TGTGCCACTGGGAGGCCGAGCACCGGGGAGCTGTTTTTT
CATGRPSTGELFF
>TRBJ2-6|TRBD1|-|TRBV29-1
TGCAGCGTTGAAGCGCCCACAGACAGGGTCTCTGGGGCCAACGTCCTGACTTTC
CSVEAPTDRVSGANVLTF
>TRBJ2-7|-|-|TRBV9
TGTGCCAGCAGCGTAGGTCCCCTGCGGGAGCAGTACTTC
CASSVGPLREQYF
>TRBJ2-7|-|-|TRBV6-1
TGTGCCAGCAGTGTCAGAATGCCGACCTACGAGCAGTACTTC
CASSVRMPTYEQYF
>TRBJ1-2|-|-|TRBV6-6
TGTGCCAGCAGTTACCAGACAGCCCAGTATGGCTACACCTTC
CASSYQTAQYGYTF
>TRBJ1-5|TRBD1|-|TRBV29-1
TGCAGCGTTGGTCAGGGGGGAAATCAGCCCCAGCATTTT
CSVGQGGNQPQHF
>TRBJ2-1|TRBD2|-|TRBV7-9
TGTGCCAGCAGCCCAAGGCTAGCGGGAGAGTCCTACAATGAGCAGTTCTTC
CASSPRLAGESYNEQFF
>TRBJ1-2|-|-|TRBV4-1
TGCGCCAGCAGCCAAGTTCTAAGAGGTAGAGGCTACACCTTC
CASSQVLRGRGYTF
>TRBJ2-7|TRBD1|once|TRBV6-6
TGTGCCAGCAGTTACTCGAGTGTAGGGGGCGACGAGCAGTACTTC
CASSYSSVGGDEQYF
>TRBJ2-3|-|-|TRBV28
TGTGCCAGCAGTTTATCACTAGCCACAGATACGCAGTATTTT
CASSLSLATDTQYF
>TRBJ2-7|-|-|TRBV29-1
TGCAGCGTTGGGAGGGGAAGCGACGAGCAGTACTTC
CSVGRGSDEQYF
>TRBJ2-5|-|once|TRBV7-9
TGTGCCAGCAGCTTAGGAGGACATCTCCAAGAGACCCAGTACTTC
CASSLGGHLQETQYF
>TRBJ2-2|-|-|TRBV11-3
TGTGCCAGCAGGAGTAACACCGGGGAGCTGTTTTTT
CASRSNTGELFF
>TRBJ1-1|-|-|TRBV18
TGTGCCAGCTCAAGAACACAGGACCCGGGGAACACTGAAGCTTTCTTT
CASSRTQDPGNTEAFF
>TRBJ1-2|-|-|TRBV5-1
TGCGCCAGCAGCTTGGACCAGGGCGGCTACACCTTC
CASSLDQGGYTF
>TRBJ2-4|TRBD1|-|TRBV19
TGTGCCAGTAGCCGAGACAGGGGGGAAAACATTCAGTACTTC
CASSRDRGENIQYF
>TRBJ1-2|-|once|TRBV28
TGTGCCAGCAGTTTTCGTGGGAGTGGAAGCTATGGCTACACCTTC
CASSFRGSGSYGYTF
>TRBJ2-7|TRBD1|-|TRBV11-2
TGTGCCAGCACCACGACAGGGGGCGCCCCCTACGAGCAGTACTTC
CASTTTGGAPYEQYF
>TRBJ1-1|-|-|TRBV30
TGTGCCTGGAGTACCACAGGGAGCACTGAAGCTTTCTTT
CAWSTTGSTEAFF
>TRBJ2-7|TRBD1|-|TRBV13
TGTGCCAGCAGCTCTCAACAGGGGAACCCCTACGAGCAGTACTTC
CASSSQQGNPYEQYF
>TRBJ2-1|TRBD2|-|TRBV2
TGTGCCAGCAGTTCCGGACTAGCTCGCGAGCAGTTCTTC
CASSSGLAREQFF
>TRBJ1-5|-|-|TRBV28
TGTGCCAGCAGTTCCTACGGGGTAGGGAGGAATCAGCCCCAGCATTTT
CASSSYGVGRNQPQHF
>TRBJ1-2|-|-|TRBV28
TGTGCCAGCAGTGCACAGGGCCGGCTAGGCTACACCTTC
CASSAQGRLGYTF
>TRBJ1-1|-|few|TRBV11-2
TGTGCCAGCGGCCCCCGGGGGGTGGGGGACACTGAAGCTTTCTTT
CASGPRGVGDTEAFF
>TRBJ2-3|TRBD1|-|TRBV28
TGTGCCAGCAGTTTGCTGGGGACAGGGGTGCCAGATACGCAGTATTTT
CASSLLGTGVPDTQYF
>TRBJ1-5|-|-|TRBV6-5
TGTGCCAGCAGCCCCGGGATTTATAGCAATCAGCCCCAGCATTTT
CASSPGIYSNQPQHF
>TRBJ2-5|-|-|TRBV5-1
TGCGCCAGCAGCGGGGGGTCCGGCAGGGAGACCCAGTACTTC
CASSGGSGRETQYF
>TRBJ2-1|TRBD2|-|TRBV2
TGTGCCAGCAGTACGGGGGGAGTGTACAATGAGCAGTTCTTC
CASSTGGVYNEQFF
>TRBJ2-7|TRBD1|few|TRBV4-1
TGCGCCAGCAGCCGAGGGACAGGGGGCGCCTACGAGCAGTACTTC
CASSRGTGGAYEQYF
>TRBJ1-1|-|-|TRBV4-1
TGCGCCAGCAGCCCGTCCCAGGTGAACACTGAAGCTTTCTTT
CASSPSQVNTEAFF
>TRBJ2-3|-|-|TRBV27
TGTGCCAGCAGTTTTCTAGCGCCGAGTAGCACAGATACGCAGTATTTT
CASSFLAPSSTDTQYF
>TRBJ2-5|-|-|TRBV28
TGTGAAACGGCGGATATAGAGACCCAGTACTTC
CETADIETQYF
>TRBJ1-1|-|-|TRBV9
TGTGCCAGCAGCGTAGCGGGACATATGAACACTGAAGCTTTCTTT
CASSVAGHMNTEAFF
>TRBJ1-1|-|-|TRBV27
TGTGCCAGCAGTCCGGGACTCCCAAAGGGGACTGAAGCTTTCTTT
CASSPGLPKGTEAFF
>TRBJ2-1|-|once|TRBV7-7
TGTGCTAGCAGCGCCGGGAATGAGCAGTTCTTC
CASSAGNEQFF
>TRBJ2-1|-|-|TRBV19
TGTGCCAGTAGTATAGGGCCCCTCAATGAGCAGTTCTTC
CASSIGPLNEQFF
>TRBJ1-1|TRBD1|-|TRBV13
TGTGCCAGCAGCTCCTCCCCGACAGGGGGCACTGAAGCTTTCTTT
CASSSSPTGGTEAFF
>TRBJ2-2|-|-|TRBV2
TGTGCCAGCAGTAAGATTTTCAGGGACACCGGGGAGCTGTTTTTT
CASSKIFRDTGELFF
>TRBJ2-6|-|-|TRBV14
TGTGCCAGCGCCGGACGGACTTCTGGGTGGGCCAACGTCCTGACTTTC
CASAGRTSGWANVLTF
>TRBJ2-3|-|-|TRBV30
TGTGCCTGGAGTGTAAGGGCTAGCGGCACAGATACGCAGTATTTT
CAWSVRASGTDTQYF
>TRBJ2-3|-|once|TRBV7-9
TGTGCCAGCAGTGGACTCACTAGCACAGATACGCAGTATTTT
CASSGLTSTDTQYF
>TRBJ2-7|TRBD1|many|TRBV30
TGTGCCTGGTCTCCGGGACAGTCTTTCGTGCAGTACTTC
CAWSPGQSFVQYF
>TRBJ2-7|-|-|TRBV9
TGTGCCAGCAGCGTAGGAGGCAGCACCTACGAGCAGTACTTC
CASSVGGSTYEQYF
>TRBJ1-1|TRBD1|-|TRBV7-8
TGTGCCAGCAGCTTCAGGGGGATGAACACTGAAGCTTTCTTT
CASSFRGMNTEAFF
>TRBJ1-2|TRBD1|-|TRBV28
TGTGCCAGCAGTTTTCCGACAGGGAACTATGGCTACACCTTC
CASSFPTGNYGYTF
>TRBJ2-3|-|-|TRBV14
TGTGCCAGCAGCCTTGGACAACTTAGCACAGATACGCAGTATTTT
CASSLGQLSTDTQYF
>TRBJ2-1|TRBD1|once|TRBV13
TGTGCCAGCAGCCCCGACAGGGCCGAGGGGTCGGAGCAGTTCTTC
CASSPDRAEGSEQFF
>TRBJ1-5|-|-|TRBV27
TGTGCCAGCGACACCAGGGTAAGCAATCAGCCCCAGCATTTT
CASDTRVSNQPQHF
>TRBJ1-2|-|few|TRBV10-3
TGTGCCATCAGGGACAGCACAAACTATGGCTACACCTTC
CAIRDSTNYGYTF
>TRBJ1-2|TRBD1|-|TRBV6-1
TGTGCCAGCAGACCGACAGGGAGGTATGGCTACACCTTC
CASRPTGRYGYTF